Following are 18 T cell receptor beta chains from one sample sequenced in a study of long-term antiretroviral therapy in people with HIV. Investigators performed immunoSEQ version v3.0 at survey level. Sequenced by immunoSEQ multiplex PCR; TCRdb stores in-frame clones only, minus some. The table records under 20,000 clones, roughly 94% of them present only once. The specimen was unsorted PBMCs, collected 6 to 6.5 years after starting antiretroviral therapy. Receptors were obtained from a woman aged 50 to 60 with HIV.

This rearrangement joins TRBV4-3 to TRBJ1-2, with D perhaps matching TRBD1 (6 bases). The CDR3 is 16 amino acids. Germline lookup yields CDR1 LGHNA and CDR2 YSLEER. V lost 4 bases to trimming and J lost 2 bases, with 17 bases between them. The CDR3: CASSREGGGANYGYTF. CDR3 bases: TGCGCCAGCAGCCGAGAAGGCGGGGGCGCAAACTATGGCTACACCTTC.

The chain employs TRBV6-1 and TRBJ2-1, with D uncertain. Germline-derived CDR1 and CDR2 are MNHNS and SASEGT. V was trimmed by 4 bases and J by 7 bases, leaving 8 bases between them. The CDR3 length is 12 residues. The CDR3 region has the DNA TGTGCCAGCAGTGGGGATTTAAATGAGCAGTTCTTC. Residues: CASSGDLNEQFF.

J is TRBJ2-1 and V is TRBV5-4; D remains unclear. Germline CDR1 is SGHNT and CDR2 is YYREEE (reference sequence). The V gene lost 0 bases and the J gene lost 4 bases, with 11 bases spanning the gap. CDR3 length: 15 residues. CDR3 in amino acids: CASSLVPDGYNEQFF. The CDR3 DNA reads as TGTGCCAGCAGCTTGGTGCCGGACGGATACAATGAGCAGTTCTTC.

CDR3 DNA sequence: TGTGCCAGCAGTTCCCTGACTAGCGGGAGGGCAGGAACCGGGGAGCTGTTTTTT. Translating gives CASSSLTSGRAGTGELFF. This rearrangement joins TRBV28 to TRBJ2-2; 14 bases are a match to TRBD2. The junction had 9 bases not matched to a gene; V was cut back by 4 bases and J by 5 bases. Per germline, CDR1 MDHEN and CDR2 SYDVKM. The CDR3 contains 18 residues.

The rearrangement joins TRBV7-9 to TRBJ2-1; possible D gene TRBD2, 5 bases. Trimming left V 2 bases short and J 6 bases short, with 8 bases between. Germline values: CDR1 SEHNR, CDR2 FQNEAQ (reference sequence). This CDR3 has 13 amino acids. The CDR3: CASSLLLGNEQFF. CDR3 nucleotide sequence: TGTGCCAGCAGCTTACTACTAGGCAATGAGCAGTTCTTC.

The rearrangement links TRBV10-3 to TRBJ1-5, with no clear D. The V and J ends lost 3 bases and 0 bases respectively, with 12 bases between them. CDR1 is ENHRY and CDR2 is SYGVKD in the germline V gene. The CDR3 extends over 16 amino acids. The CDR3 loop reads CAISDQIGFSNQPQHF. The CDR3 DNA reads as TGTGCCATCAGTGACCAGATAGGGTTTAGCAATCAGCCCCAGCATTTT.

This clone was detected only a few times. V usage is TRBV7-6 and J usage is TRBJ2-1; D remains ambiguous. V was clipped by 1 base and J by 6 bases, with 1 base between them. CDR3 length equals 11 residues. The germline V gene has CDR1 SGHVS and CDR2 FNYEAQ. The CDR3 spells CASSLGNEQFF. The CDR3 DNA reads as TGTGCCAGCAGCTTAGGCAATGAGCAGTTCTTC.

This clone was found once. The chain is built from TRBV7-9 and TRBJ1-4, with D perhaps TRBD1 (5 bases). This CDR3 has 14 amino acids. V lost 7 bases to trimming and J lost 4 bases, with 13 bases between them. Germline CDR1 is SEHNR and CDR2 is FQNEAQ (reference sequence). In DNA, the CDR3 is TGTGCCAGCACAGGACGACAGTTTAATGAAAAACTGTTTTTT. This translates into CASTGRQFNEKLFF.

V gene TRBV6-5 combines with J gene TRBJ1-4; tentative D call: TRBD1 (5 bases). This CDR3 contains 16 residues. The germline V and J ends were trimmed by 4 bases and 7 bases, with 19 bases remaining between them. From germline, CDR1 is MNHEY and CDR2 SVGAGI. CDR3 nucleotide sequence: TGTGCCAGCAGTTCCCGGGCTGTAGGGGCGTCTGAAAAACTGTTTTTT. Its translation is CASSSRAVGASEKLFF.

V gene TRBV7-9 combines with J gene TRBJ2-1, with 10 bases lining up with TRBD1. The germline CDR1 and CDR2 sequences are SEHNR and FQNEAQ (reference sequence). The V segment lost 4 bases and the J segment 9 bases; nucleotides outside the gene matches: 9. There are 15 residues in the CDR3. For the CDR3, the DNA is TGTGCCAGCAGCTCCGGGACAGGGGTGTTGATTGAGCAGTTCTTC. Translating gives CASSSGTGVLIEQFF.

The chain recombines TRBV7-6 with TRBJ2-3, with 13 bases matching TRBD2. CDR3 length: 21 residues. V lost 5 bases to trimming and J lost 1 base; unmatched junction nucleotides: 18. Germline CDR1 reads SGHVS; CDR2 reads FNYEAQ. CDR3 sequence: CASSPLNIGTSGTWGTDTQYF. CDR3 in DNA: TGTGCCAGCAGCCCCCTCAATATCGGGACTAGCGGGACTTGGGGCACAGATACGCAGTATTTT.

This clone occurred a few times. The J gene is TRBJ2-7, the V gene TRBV7-9; D is perhaps TRBD1 (6 bases). Germline assignment: CDR1 SEHNR and CDR2 FQNEAQ (reference sequence). The V end was cut by 8 bases, the J end by 3 bases, with 14 bases between. The CDR3 runs 13 residues. CDR3 protein: CASAPGQSYEQYF. Written as DNA, the CDR3 is TGTGCCAGCGCCCCTGGACAGAGCTACGAGCAGTACTTC.

The V call is TRBV7-6, the J call TRBJ2-1; TRBD1 might be the D (6 bases). The CDR3 contains 14 residues. The germline V and J ends were trimmed by 3 bases and 8 bases, with 14 bases remaining between them. CDR1 and CDR2 from the germline V gene are SGHVS and FNYEAQ. In DNA, the CDR3 is TGTGCCAGCAGCTTTGGGGGCCAAGTATATGAGCAGTTCTTC. Its translation is CASSFGGQVYEQFF.

The chain uses TRBV7-2 and TRBJ2-2; 9 nucleotides align to TRBD2. The V gene's germline CDR1 is SGHTA and CDR2 FQGNSA. The CDR3 loop spans 15 amino acids. Trimming removed 4 bases from V and 8 bases from J; junction bases left unmatched: 8. The CDR3 loop reads CASSSVAGAGGELFF. The CDR3 DNA reads as TGTGCCAGCAGCTCCGTAGCGGGAGCGGGTGGGGAGCTGTTTTTT.

The CDR3 region is CASSLNPRANYGYTF. As DNA, the CDR3 is TGTGCCAGCAGCTTAAATCCCAGAGCTAACTATGGCTACACCTTC. This rearrangement joins TRBV7-8 to TRBJ1-2; no definite D call. The germline gives CDR1 SGHVS, CDR2 FQNEAQ. V shed 2 bases and J shed 0 bases, with 10 bases lying between them. The CDR3 runs to 15 residues.

This rearrangement joins TRBV2 to TRBJ2-5, with D possibly matching TRBD1 (6 bases). CDR3 length equals 14 residues. In germline, CDR1 is SNHLY, CDR2 FYNNEI. The V end lost 2 bases, the J end lost 5 bases, and 12 bases lay between the germline ends. DNA for the CDR3: TGTGCCAGCAGTGAACTGGGTAGGGGGGAGACCCAGTACTTC. Translated: CASSELGRGETQYF. The full variable domain, rest sourced from reference TRBV2 and TRBJ2-5, is EPEVTQTPSHQVTQMGQEVILRCVPISNHLYFYWYRQILGQKVEFLVSFYNNEISEKSEIFDDQFSVERPDGSNFTLKIRSTKLEDSAMYFCASSELGRGETQYFGPGTRLLVL.

The rearrangement links TRBV29-1 to TRBJ2-6; 9 bases line up with TRBD1. The CDR3 is made up of 16 amino acids. CDR1 is SQVTM and CDR2 is ANQGSEA in the germline V gene. V shed 6 bases, J shed 4 bases, and the junction held 10 bases outside the gene matches. CDR3 nucleotides: TGCAGCGTCGGCCTGACAGGGGGAGCAGGGGCCAACGTCCTGACTTTC. It encodes CSVGLTGGAGANVLTF.

The rearrangement uses TRBV7-9 and TRBJ1-4; 7 bases are shared with TRBD1. The CDR3 runs 15 residues. Trimming removed 1 base from V and 4 bases from J; junction bases left unmatched: 3. Germline-derived CDR1 and CDR2 are SEHNR and FQNEAQ (reference sequence). The CDR3 DNA sequence: TGTGCCAGCAGCTTAGGGACAGGACGTAATGAAAAACTGTTTTTT. This encodes CASSLGTGRNEKLFF.